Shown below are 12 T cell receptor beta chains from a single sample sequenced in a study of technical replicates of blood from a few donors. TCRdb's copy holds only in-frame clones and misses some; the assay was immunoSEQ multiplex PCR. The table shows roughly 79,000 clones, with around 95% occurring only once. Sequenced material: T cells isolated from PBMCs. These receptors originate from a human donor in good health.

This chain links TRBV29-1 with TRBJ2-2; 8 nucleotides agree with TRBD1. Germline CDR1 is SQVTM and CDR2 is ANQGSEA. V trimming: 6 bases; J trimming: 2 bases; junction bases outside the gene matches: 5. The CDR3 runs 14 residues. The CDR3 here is CSVSQGANTGELFF. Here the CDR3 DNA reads TGCAGCGTCTCGCAGGGGGCTAACACCGGGGAGCTGTTTTTT.

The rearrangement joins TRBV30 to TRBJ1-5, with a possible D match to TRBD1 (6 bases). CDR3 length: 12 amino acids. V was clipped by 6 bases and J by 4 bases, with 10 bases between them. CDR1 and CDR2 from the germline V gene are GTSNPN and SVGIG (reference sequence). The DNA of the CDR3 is TGTGCCTGCCGGCAGGGGAATCAGCCCCAGCATTTT. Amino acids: CACRQGNQPQHF.

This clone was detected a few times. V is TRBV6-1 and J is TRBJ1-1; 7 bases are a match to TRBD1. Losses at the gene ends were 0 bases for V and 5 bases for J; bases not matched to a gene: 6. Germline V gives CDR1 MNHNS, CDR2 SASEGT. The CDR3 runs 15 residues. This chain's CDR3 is CASSEALRGRTEAFF. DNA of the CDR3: TGTGCCAGCAGTGAAGCGCTAAGGGGGCGGACTGAAGCTTTCTTT.

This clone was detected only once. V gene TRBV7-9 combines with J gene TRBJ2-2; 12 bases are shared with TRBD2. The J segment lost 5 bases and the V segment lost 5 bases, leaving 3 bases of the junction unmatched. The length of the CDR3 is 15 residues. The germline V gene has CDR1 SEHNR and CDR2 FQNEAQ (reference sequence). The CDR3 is CASSKLAGGTGELFF. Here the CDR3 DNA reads TGTGCCAGCAGCAAACTAGCGGGAGGTACCGGGGAGCTGTTTTTT.

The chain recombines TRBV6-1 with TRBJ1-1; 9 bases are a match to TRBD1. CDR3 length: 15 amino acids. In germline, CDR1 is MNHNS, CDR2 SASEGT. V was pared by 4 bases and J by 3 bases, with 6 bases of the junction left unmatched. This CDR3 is CASSGDREVDTEAFF. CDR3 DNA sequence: TGTGCCAGCAGTGGGGACAGGGAGGTGGACACTGAAGCTTTCTTT.

CDR3: CASSTFPGNTEAFF. For the CDR3, the DNA is TGCGCCAGCTCCACCTTCCCAGGGAACACTGAAGCTTTCTTT. The chain joins TRBV5-1 to TRBJ1-1; D remains ambiguous. Germline V CDR1 and CDR2: SGHRS, YFSETQ. Trimming removed 7 bases at V and 1 base at J, with 14 bases between. The CDR3 length is 14 residues. Full variable domain (outside the CDR3, taken from reference TRBV5-1 and TRBJ1-1): KAGVTQTPRYLIKTRGQQVTLSCSPISGHRSVSWYQQTPGQGLQFLFEYFSETQRNKGNFPGRFSGRQFSNSRSEMNVSTLELGDSALYLCASSTFPGNTEAFFGQGTRLTVV.

The CDR3 region has the DNA TGTGCCAGCAGTTTACCGGGGGCTGGAAACACCATATATTTT. This translates into CASSLPGAGNTIYF. The rearrangement links TRBV28 to TRBJ1-3; a possible D gene is TRBD1 (5 bases). In germline, CDR1 is MDHEN, CDR2 SYDVKM. With 2 bases removed from V and 2 bases from J, the gap between germline ends came to 7 bases. The CDR3 has 14 amino acids.

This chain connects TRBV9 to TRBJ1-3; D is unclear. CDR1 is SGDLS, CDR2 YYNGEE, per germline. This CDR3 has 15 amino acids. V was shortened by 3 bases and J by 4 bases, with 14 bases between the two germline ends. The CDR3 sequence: CASSASQAPGNTIYF. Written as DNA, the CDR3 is TGTGCCAGCAGCGCCTCCCAGGCACCGGGAAACACCATATATTTT.

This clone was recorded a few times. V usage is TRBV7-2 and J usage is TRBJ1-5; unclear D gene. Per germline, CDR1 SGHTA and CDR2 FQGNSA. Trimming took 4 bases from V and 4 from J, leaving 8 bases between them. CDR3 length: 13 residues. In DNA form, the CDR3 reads TGTGCCAGCAGCTCCCTCGTGAATCAGCCCCAGCATTTT. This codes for CASSSLVNQPQHF.

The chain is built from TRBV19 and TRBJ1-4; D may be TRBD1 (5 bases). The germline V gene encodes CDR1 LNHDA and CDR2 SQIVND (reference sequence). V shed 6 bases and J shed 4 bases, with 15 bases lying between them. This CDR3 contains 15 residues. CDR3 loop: CASSPLEGDNEKLFF. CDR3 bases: TGTGCCAGTAGCCCTCTAGAAGGGGATAATGAAAAACTGTTTTTT.

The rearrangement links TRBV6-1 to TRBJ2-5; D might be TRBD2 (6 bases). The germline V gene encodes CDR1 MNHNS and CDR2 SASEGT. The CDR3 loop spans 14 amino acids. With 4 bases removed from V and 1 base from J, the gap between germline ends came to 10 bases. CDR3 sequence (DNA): TGTGCCAGCAGTGTACTAGCTTTCCAAGAGACCCAGTACTTC. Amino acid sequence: CASSVLAFQETQYF.

CDR3: CASTRVAGGTGELFF. The CDR3 bases are TGTGCCAGTACGAGAGTAGCGGGAGGCACCGGGGAGCTGTTTTTT. The V call is TRBV19, the J call TRBJ2-2; 10 nucleotides agree with TRBD2. CDR3 length: 15 residues. CDR1 LNHDA and CDR2 SQIVND come from the germline V gene (reference sequence). Trimming at V came to 7 bases and at J to 4 bases, leaving 6 bases not matched to a gene.